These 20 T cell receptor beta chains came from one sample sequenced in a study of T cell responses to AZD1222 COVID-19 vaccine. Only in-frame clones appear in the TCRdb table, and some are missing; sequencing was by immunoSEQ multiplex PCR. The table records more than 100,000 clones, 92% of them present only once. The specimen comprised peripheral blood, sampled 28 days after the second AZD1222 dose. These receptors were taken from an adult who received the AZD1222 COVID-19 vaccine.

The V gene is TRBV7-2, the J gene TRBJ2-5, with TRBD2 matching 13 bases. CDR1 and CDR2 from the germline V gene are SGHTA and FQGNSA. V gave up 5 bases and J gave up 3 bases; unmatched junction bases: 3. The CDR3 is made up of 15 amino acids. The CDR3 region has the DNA TGTGCCAGCAGCCCCGGGACTAGCGGGAAAGAGACCCAGTACTTC. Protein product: CASSPGTSGKETQYF.

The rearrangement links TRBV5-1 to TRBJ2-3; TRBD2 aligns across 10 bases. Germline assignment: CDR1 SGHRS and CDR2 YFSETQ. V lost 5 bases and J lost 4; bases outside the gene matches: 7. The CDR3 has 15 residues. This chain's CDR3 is CASSRAGGSPDTQYF. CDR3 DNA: TGCGCCAGCAGTCGAGCGGGGGGGTCCCCAGATACGCAGTATTTT.

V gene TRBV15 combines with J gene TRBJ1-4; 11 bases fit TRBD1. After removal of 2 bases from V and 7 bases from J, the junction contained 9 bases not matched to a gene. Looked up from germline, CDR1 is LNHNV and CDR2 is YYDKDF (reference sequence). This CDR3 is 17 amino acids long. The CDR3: CATSRPWEGTGGEKLFF. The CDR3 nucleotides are TGTGCCACCAGCAGACCCTGGGAAGGGACAGGGGGTGAAAAACTGTTTTTT. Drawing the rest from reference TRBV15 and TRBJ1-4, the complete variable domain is DAMVIQNPRYQVTQFGKPVTLSCSQTLNHNVMYWYQQKSSQAPKLLFHYYDKDFNNEADTPDNFQSRRPNTSFCFLDIRSPGLGDTAMYLCATSRPWEGTGGEKLFFGSGTQLSVL.

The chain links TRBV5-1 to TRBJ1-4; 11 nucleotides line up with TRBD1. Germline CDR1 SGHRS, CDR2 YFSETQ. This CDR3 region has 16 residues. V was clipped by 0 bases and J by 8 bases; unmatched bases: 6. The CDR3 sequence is CASSLASGTGGEKLFF. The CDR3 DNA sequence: TGCGCCAGCAGCTTGGCTTCGGGGACAGGGGGAGAAAAACTGTTTTTT.

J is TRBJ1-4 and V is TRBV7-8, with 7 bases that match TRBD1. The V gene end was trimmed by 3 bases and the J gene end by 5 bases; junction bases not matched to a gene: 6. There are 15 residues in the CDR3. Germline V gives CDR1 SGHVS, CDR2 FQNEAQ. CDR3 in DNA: TGTGCCAGCAGCTTGGCCGAGGGGGCGAATGAAAAACTGTTTTTT. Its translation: CASSLAEGANEKLFF.

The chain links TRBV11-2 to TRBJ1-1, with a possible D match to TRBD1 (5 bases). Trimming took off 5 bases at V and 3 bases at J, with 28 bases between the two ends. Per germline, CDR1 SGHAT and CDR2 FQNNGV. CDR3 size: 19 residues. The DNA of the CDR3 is TGTGCCAGCAGCAATGCCCACTTTACTTCGCAGGGCCGCGACACTGAAGCTTTCTTT. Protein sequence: CASSNAHFTSQGRDTEAFF.

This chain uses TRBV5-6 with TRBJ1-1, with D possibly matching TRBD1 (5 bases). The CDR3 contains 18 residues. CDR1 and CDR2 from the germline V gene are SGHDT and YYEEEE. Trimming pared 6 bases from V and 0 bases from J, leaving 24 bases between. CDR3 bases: TGTGCCAGCAACGACCGCCCCGGGGCAGGATTGGTGAACACTGAAGCTTTCTTT. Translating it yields CASNDRPGAGLVNTEAFF.

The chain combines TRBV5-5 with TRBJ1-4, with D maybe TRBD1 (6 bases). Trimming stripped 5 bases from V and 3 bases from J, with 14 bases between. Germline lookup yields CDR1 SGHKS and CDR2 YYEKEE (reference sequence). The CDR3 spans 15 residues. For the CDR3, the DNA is TGTGCCAGCAGTAAGAGGACAGCAGCTAATGAAAAACTGTTTTTT. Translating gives CASSKRTAANEKLFF.

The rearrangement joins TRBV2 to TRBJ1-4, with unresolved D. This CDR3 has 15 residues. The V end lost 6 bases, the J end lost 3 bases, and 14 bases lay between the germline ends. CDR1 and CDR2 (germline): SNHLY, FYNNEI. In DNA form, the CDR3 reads TGTGCCAGCAGCTCCGCTTGGGGTGCTAATGAAAAACTGTTTTTT. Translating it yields CASSSAWGANEKLFF.

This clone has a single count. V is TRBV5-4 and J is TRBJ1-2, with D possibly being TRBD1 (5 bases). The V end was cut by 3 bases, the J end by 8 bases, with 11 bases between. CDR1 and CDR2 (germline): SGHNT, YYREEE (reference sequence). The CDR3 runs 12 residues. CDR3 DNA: TGTGCCAGCAGCTCGGGACGTCTGGGCTACACCTTC. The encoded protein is CASSSGRLGYTF.

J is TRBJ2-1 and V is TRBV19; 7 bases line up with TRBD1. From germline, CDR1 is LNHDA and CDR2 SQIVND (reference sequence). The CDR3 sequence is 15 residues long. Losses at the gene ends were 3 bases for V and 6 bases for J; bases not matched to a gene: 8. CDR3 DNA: TGTGCCAGTAGTATTCACAGGGGTGCTGTCAATGAGCAGTTCTTC. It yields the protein CASSIHRGAVNEQFF.

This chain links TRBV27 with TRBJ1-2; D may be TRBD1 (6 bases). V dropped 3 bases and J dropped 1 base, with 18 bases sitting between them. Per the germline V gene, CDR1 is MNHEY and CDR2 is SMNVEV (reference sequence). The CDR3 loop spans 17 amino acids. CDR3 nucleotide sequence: TGTGCCAGCAGTTTTTCCTTTGCGGGGGCCGTTAACTATGGCTACACCTTC. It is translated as CASSFSFAGAVNYGYTF.

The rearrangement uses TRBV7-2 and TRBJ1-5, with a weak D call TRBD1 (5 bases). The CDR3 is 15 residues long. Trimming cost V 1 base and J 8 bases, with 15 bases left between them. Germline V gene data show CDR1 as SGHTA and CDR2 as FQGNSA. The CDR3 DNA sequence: TGTGCCAGCAGCTTAGACCAGGGTTCTTCAGAGCCCCAGCATTTT. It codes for CASSLDQGSSEPQHF.

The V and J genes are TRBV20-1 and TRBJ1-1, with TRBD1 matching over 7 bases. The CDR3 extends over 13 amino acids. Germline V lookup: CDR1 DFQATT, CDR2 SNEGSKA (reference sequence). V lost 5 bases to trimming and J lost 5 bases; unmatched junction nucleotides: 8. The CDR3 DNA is TGCAGTGCTCGTGGGACAGTGAGTACTGAAGCTTTCTTT. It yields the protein CSARGTVSTEAFF.

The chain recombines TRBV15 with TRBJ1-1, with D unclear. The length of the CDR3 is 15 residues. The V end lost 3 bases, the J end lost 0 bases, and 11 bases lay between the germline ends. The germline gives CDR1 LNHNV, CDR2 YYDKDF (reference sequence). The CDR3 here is CATSSGRTLNTEAFF. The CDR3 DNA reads TGTGCCACCAGCAGCGGGAGAACGTTGAACACTGAAGCTTTCTTT.

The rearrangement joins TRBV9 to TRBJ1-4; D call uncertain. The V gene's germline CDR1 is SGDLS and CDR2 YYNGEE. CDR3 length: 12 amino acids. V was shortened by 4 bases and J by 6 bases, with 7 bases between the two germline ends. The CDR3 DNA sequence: TGTGCCAGCAGCAATACCGATGAAAAACTGTTTTTT. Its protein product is CASSNTDEKLFF.

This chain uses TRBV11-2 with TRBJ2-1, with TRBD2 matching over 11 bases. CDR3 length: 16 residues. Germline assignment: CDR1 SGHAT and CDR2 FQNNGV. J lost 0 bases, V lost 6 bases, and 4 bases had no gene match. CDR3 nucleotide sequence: TGTGCCAGCAGGACTAGCGGGACAAGCTCCTACAATGAGCAGTTCTTC. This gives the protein CASRTSGTSSYNEQFF.

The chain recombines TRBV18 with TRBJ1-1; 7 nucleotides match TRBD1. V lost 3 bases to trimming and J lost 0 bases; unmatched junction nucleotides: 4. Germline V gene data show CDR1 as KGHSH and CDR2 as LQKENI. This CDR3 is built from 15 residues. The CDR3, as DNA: TGTGCCAGCTCACCGGGACAGCCCATGAACACTGAAGCTTTCTTT. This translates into CASSPGQPMNTEAFF.

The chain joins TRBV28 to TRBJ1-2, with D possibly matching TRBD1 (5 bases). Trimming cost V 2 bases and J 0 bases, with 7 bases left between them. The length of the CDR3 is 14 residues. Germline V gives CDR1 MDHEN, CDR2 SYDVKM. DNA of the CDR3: TGTGCCAGCAGTTTAGACAGCACTAACTATGGCTACACCTTC. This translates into CASSLDSTNYGYTF.

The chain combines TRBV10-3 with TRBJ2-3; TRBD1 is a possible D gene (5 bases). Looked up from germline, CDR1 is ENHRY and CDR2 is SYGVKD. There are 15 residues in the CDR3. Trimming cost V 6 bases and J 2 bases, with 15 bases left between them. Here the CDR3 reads CAIRRHDSDTDTQYF. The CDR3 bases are TGTGCCATCAGGAGACACGACAGCGACACAGATACGCAGTATTTT.